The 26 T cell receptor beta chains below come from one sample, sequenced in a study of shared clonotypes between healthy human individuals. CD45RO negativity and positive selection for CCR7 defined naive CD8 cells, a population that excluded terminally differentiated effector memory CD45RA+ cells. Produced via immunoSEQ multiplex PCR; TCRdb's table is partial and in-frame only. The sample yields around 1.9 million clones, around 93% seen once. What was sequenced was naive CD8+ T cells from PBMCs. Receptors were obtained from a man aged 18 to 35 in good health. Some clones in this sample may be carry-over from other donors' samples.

The CDR3 sequence is CSVEWAGRGNTIYF. DNA for the CDR3: TGCAGCGTTGAATGGGCAGGGCGAGGAAACACCATATATTTT. This sequence joins TRBV29-1 and TRBJ1-3; tentative D call: TRBD1 (5 bases). The germline V gene has CDR1 SQVTM and CDR2 ANQGSEA. The length of the CDR3 is 14 residues. With 2 bases removed from V and 4 bases from J, the gap between germline ends came to 12 bases.

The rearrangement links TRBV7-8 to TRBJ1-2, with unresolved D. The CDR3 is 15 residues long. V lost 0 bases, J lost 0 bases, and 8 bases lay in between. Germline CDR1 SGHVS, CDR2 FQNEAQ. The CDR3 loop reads CASSLAGKANYGYTF. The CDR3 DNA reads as TGTGCCAGCAGCTTAGCAGGGAAAGCTAACTATGGCTACACCTTC.

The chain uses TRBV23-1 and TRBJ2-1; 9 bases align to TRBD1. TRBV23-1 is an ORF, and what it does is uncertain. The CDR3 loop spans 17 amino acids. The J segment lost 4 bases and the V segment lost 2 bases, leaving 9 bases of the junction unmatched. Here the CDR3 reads CASSQLSGQGVYNEQFF. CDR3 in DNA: TGCGCCAGCAGTCAACTGTCGGGACAGGGTGTGTACAATGAGCAGTTCTTC.

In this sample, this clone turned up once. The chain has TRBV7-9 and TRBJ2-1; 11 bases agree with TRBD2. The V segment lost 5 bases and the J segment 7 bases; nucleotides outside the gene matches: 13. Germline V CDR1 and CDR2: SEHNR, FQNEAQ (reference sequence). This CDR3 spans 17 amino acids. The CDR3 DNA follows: TGTGCCAGCAGCCCTTTGGGACTAGCGGTTCACCCGAATGAGCAGTTCTTC. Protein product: CASSPLGLAVHPNEQFF.

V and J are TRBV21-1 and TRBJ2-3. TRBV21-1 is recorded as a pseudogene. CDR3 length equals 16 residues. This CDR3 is CASRLVRGGATDTQYF. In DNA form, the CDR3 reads TGTGCCAGCAGGCTTGTACGGGGTGGGGCCACAGATACGCAGTATTTT.

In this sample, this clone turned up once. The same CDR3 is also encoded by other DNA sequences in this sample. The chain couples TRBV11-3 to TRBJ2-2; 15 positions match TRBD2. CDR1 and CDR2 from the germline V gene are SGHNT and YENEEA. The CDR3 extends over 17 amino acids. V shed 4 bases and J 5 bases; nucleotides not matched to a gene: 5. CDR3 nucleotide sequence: TGTGCCAGCAGCTCGCGGACTAGCGGGAGGGCGACCGGGGAGCTGTTTTTT. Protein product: CASSSRTSGRATGELFF.

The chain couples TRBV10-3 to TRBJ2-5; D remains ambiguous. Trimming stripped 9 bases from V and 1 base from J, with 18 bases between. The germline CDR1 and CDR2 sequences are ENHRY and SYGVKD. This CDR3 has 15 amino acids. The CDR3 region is CAISEELASQETQYF. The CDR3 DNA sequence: TGTGCCATTTCTGAAGAGCTTGCCTCCCAAGAGACCCAGTACTTC.

For the CDR3, the DNA is TGTGCCAGTAGTATAGAAGCCCTCCGGGGCAATGAGCAGTTCTTC. Protein product: CASSIEALRGNEQFF. The chain uses TRBV19 and TRBJ2-1; a possible D gene is TRBD2 (5 bases). CDR1 LNHDA and CDR2 SQIVND come from the germline V gene (reference sequence). The CDR3 spans 15 residues. The V end lost 0 bases, the J end lost 6 bases, and 12 bases lay between the germline ends.

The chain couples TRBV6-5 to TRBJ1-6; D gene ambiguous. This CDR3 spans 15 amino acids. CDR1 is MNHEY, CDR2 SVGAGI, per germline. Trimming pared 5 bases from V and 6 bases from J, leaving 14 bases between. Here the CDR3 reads CASSQRTEINSPLHF. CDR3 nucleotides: TGTGCCAGCAGTCAGCGGACGGAGATTAATTCACCCCTCCACTTT.

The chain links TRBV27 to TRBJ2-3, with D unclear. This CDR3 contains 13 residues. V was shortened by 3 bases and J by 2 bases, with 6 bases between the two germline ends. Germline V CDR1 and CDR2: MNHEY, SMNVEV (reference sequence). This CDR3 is CASSFPTTDTQYF. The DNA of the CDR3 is TGTGCCAGCAGTTTTCCTACCACAGATACGCAGTATTTT.

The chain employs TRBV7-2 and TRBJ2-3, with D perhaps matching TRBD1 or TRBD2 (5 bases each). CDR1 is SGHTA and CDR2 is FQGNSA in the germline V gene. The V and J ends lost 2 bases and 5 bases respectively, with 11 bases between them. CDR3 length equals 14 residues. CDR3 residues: CASSLLVGVDTQYF. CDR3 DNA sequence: TGTGCCAGCAGCTTACTAGTGGGGGTAGATACGCAGTATTTT.

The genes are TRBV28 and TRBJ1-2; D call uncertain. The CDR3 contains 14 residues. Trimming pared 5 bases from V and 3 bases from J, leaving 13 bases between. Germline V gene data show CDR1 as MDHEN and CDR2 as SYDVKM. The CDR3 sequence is CASSPTGPYYGYTF. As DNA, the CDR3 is TGTGCCAGCAGTCCTACCGGGCCTTACTATGGCTACACCTTC.

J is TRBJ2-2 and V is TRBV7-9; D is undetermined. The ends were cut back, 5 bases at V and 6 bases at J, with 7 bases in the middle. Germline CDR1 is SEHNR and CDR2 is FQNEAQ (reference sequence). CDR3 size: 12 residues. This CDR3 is CASSAAPGELFF. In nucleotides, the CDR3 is TGTGCCAGCAGCGCTGCCCCCGGGGAGCTGTTTTTT.

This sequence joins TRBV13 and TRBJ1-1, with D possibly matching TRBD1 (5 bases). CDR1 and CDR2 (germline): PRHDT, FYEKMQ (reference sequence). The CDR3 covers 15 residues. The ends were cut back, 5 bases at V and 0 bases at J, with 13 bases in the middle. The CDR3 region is CASSGPGRMNTEAFF. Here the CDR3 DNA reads TGTGCCAGCAGCGGACCGGGACGGATGAACACTGAAGCTTTCTTT.

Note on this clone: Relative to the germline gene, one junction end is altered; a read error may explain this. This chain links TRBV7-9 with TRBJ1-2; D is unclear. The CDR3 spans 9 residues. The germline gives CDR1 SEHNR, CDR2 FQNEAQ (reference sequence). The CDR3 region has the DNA TGTGCCAGCAGCTTAAACGGCCACTTC. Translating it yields CASSLNGHF.

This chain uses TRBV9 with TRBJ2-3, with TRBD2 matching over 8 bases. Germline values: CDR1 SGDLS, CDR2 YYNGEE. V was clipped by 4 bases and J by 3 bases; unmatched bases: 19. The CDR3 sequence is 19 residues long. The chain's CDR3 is CASSPRLVAGSPQTDTQYF. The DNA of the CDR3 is TGTGCCAGCAGCCCCCGGTTGGTAGCGGGATCCCCGCAGACAGATACGCAGTATTTT.

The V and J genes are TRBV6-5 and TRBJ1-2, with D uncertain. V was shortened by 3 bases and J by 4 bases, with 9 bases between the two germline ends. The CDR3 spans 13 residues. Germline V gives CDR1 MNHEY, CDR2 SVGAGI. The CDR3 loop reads CASSYQQSYGYTF. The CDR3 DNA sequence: TGTGCCAGCAGTTATCAGCAGAGCTATGGCTACACCTTC.

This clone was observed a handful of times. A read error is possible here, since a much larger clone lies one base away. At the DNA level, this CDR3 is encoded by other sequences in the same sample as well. For the CDR3, the DNA is TGTGCCAGCAGCTTCGGGGGGAACACTGAAGCTTTCTTT. This translates into CASSFGGNTEAFF. V usage is TRBV11-2 and J usage is TRBJ1-1; D is perhaps TRBD1 (5 bases). This CDR3 spans 13 amino acids. V was pared by 3 bases and J by 1 base, with 6 bases between. Germline values: CDR1 SGHAT, CDR2 FQNNGV.

This CDR3 reads CASSAGGTSGRAEQYF. The CDR3 nucleotides read TGTGCCAGCAGCGCGGGGGGGACTAGCGGGAGGGCAGAGCAGTACTTC. The chain has TRBV9 and TRBJ2-7; 16 nucleotides align to TRBD2. The germline CDR1 and CDR2 sequences are SGDLS and YYNGEE. V lost 3 bases and J lost 7; bases outside the gene matches: 7. The CDR3 has 16 amino acids.

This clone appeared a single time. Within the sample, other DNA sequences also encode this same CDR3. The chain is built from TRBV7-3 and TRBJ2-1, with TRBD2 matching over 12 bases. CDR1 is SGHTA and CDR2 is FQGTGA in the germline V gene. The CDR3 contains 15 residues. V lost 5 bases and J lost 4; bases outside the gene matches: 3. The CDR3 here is CASSLAGGPYNEQFF. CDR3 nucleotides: TGTGCCAGCAGCCTAGCGGGAGGGCCGTACAATGAGCAGTTCTTC.

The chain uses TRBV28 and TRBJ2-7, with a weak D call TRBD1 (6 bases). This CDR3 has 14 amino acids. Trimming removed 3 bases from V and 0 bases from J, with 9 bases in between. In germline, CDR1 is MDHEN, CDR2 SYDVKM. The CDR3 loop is CASSLGHRSYEQYF. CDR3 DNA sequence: TGTGCCAGCAGTTTGGGACATCGCTCCTACGAGCAGTACTTC.

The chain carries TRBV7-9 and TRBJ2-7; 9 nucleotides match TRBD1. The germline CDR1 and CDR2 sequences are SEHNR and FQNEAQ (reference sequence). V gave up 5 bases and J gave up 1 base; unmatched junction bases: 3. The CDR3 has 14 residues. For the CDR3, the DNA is TGTGCCAGCAGCGGGGACAGGGAATCCTACGAGCAGTACTTC. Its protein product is CASSGDRESYEQYF.

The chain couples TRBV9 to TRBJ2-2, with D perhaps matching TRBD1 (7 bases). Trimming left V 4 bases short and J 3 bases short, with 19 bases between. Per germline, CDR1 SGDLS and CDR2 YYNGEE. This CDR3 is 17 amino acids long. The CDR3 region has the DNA TGTGCCAGCAGCACGGACAGGCCCTGGGGGGACACCGGGGAGCTGTTTTTT. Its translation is CASSTDRPWGDTGELFF.

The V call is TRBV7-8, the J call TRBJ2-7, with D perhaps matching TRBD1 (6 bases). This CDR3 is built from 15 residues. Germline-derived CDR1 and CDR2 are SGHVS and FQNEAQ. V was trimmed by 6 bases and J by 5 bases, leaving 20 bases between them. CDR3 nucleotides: TGTGCCAGCAGGCAGACAGGCGCTAGGAGCCACGAGCAGTACTTC. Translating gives CASRQTGARSHEQYF. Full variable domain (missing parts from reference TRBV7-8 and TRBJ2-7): GAGVSQSPRYKVAKRGQDVALRCDPISGHVSLFWYQQALGQGPEFLTYFQNEAQLDKSGLPSDRFFAERPEGSVSTLKIQRTQQEDSAVYLCASRQTGARSHEQYFGPGTRLTVT.

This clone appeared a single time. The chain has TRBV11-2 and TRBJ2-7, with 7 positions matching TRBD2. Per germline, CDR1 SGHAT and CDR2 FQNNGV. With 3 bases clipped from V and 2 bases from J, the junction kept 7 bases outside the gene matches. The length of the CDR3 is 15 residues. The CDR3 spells CASSFERDRTYEQYF. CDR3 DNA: TGTGCCAGCAGCTTCGAGCGGGATCGAACCTACGAGCAGTACTTC.

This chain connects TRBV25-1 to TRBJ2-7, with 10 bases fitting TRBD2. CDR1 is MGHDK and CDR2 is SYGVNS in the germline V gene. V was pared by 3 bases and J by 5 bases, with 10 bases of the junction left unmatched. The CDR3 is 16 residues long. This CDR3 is CASSDRLLAGEDEQYF. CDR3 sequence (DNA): TGTGCCAGCAGTGATAGACTTCTAGCGGGAGAGGACGAGCAGTACTTC.